This T cell receptor (beta chain) was profiled in a study of CD4 T cells in relation to SARS-CoV-2 and coronaviruses. Generated by immunoSEQ multiplex PCR, the TCRdb table keeps only in-frame clones and is missing some. Of around 20,000 clones in the sample, about 70% are singletons; the top ten hold around 20%. Before the COVID-19 pandemic, during about 2010-2018, CD4+ T cells were taken from unexposed donors. Isolation of CD4+ T cells took place after roughly nine days in culture. The CDR3 extends over 13 amino acids. Germline CDR1 and CDR2: LNHDA and SQIVND (reference sequence). Trimming removed 7 bases from V and 2 bases from J; junction bases left unmatched: 2. In regard to this clone: Its antigen is still unknown.

The sample was CD4+ T cells from PBMCs, cultured in vitro. The clonotype comes from a human donor in good health. This rearrangement joins TRBV19 to TRBJ1-5; TRBD1 agrees at 7 bases. CDR3 residues: CASNDRGNQPQHF. DNA of the CDR3: TGTGCCAGTAATGACAGGGGCAATCAGCCCCAGCATTTT.